These 28 T cell receptor beta chains were all obtained from the same sample, sequenced in a study of CD8+CD57+ T cells in acquired aplastic anemia. CDR3 and TCR beta VDJ profiling relied on genomic DNA as the template. From the reads, TCRdb called clonotypes with MiXCR, one entry per CDR3 protein. The sample lists more than 250,000 distinct CDR3 sequences, 70% to 85% seen once, with approximately 40% in the top ten. Patients who underwent sequencing had shown CD8+CD57+ cell expansion by flow cytometry. Sequencing used sorted CD4+, CD8+, or CD8+CD57+ T cells (not recorded which) from PBMCs. Receptors were obtained from a human donor with aplastic anemia.

The chain links TRBV9 to TRBJ2-2, with D unresolved. The germline V gene has CDR1 SGDLS and CDR2 YYNGEE. This CDR3 contains 15 residues. V lost 0 bases to trimming and J lost 14 bases, with 20 bases between them. The CDR3 here is CASSVGTARNRPLFF. For the CDR3, the DNA is TGTGCCAGCAGCGTAGGGACCGCCCGAAATCGGCCCCTGTTTTTT.

This clonotype was counted once. The J gene is TRBJ2-3, the V gene TRBV7-8; TRBD2 might be the D (6 bases). Deletions cut 0 bases from V and 6 bases from J, with 22 bases between. The germline V gene encodes CDR1 SGHVS and CDR2 FQNEAQ. CDR3 length equals 18 residues. The CDR3 loop reads CASSLAGGPDTRNDTQYF. CDR3 coding DNA: TGTGCCAGCAGCTTAGCGGGAGGTCCCGATACGCGGAATGATACGCAGTATTTT.

On this clonotype itself: The limits of the CDR3 on the DNA are not certain, so only TCRdb's listed CDR3 is given. This CDR3 reads CASSLKEHTQYFGFF. The chain is built from TRBV7-9 and TRBJ1-1. The CDR3 is 15 amino acids long, termini counted. Germline CDR1 reads SEHNR; CDR2 reads FQNEAQ (reference sequence).

Comments on this clonotype: Lacking the conserved final phenylalanine or tryptophan, this CDR3 likely reflects a read error. The DNA is omitted, as the CDR3 cannot be located on it reliably, and the CDR3 follows TCRdb's listing. This chain connects TRBV7-3 to TRBJ2-3; TRBD1, the D gene given by the table, was not confirmed from the DNA. Germline CDR1 SGHTA, CDR2 FQGTGA. The CDR3 is made up of 13 amino acids, end residues included. CDR3 protein: CASGDGGTGPRNS.

The chain has TRBV5-4 and TRBJ2-4; a weak D match, TRBD2 (6 bases). This CDR3 has 12 amino acids. The V end lost 2 bases, the J end lost 16 bases, and 16 bases lay between the germline ends. The germline V gene has CDR1 SGHNT and CDR2 YYREEE (reference sequence). CDR3 region: CASSFASAMHYF. CDR3 in DNA: TGTGCCAGCAGCTTTGCTAGCGCAATGCACTACTTC. The complete variable domain, with remaining parts taken from reference TRBV5-4 and TRBJ2-4, reads ETGVTQSPTHLIKTRGQQVTLRCSSQSGHNTVSWYQQALGQGPQFIFQYYREEENGRGNFPPRFSGLQFPNYSSELNVNALELDDSALYLCASSFASAMHYFGAGTRLSVL.

CDR3 region: CASSLPGSYGANFYEQYV. CDR3 nucleotide sequence: TGTGCCAGCAGCTTACCGGGTAGCTACGGAGCCAACTTCTACGAGCAGTACGTC. The gene calls are TRBV7-9 and TRBJ2-7; D unclear. CDR3 length: 18 amino acids. Trimming stripped 2 bases from V and 3 bases from J, with 23 bases between. CDR1 is SEHNR and CDR2 is FQNEAQ in the germline V gene (reference sequence).

Worth noting for this clonotype: The conserved final phenylalanine or tryptophan is absent from the CDR3, which likely points to a read error. No DNA is shown, since the ends of the CDR3 on it are uncertain; the CDR3 is the one TCRdb lists. The chain recombines TRBV2 with TRBJ2-1; the table's D gene call, TRBD1, was not cross checked with the DNA. The CDR3 has 16 amino acids, counting both end residues. Germline V gene lookup returns CDR1 SNHLY and CDR2 FYNNEI. The CDR3 spells CASGDGGADTQDEEPG.

This chain joins TRBV7-2 and TRBJ1-5; D is possibly TRBD1 or TRBD2 (5 bases each). The last part of the DNA fits TRBJ2-5 better; the J call may be wrong. In germline, CDR1 is SGHTA, CDR2 FQGNSA. The CDR3 runs to 13 residues. The CDR3: CASSLGPSRPQYF. CDR3 nucleotide sequence: TGTGCCAGCAGCCTGGGACCCTCACGCCCCCAGTACTTC.

This clonotype is judged large (0.1 to 1%). The chain links TRBV7-6 to TRBJ1-6; unclear D gene. Germline CDR1 SGHVS, CDR2 FNYEAQ. This CDR3 has 14 amino acids. V was pared by 3 bases and J by 1 base, with 4 bases between. DNA of the CDR3: TGTGCCAGCAGCTTGAGTTCCTATAATTCACCCCTCCACTTT. Encoded protein: CASSLSSYNSPLHF.

The CDR3 loop reads CASSSVSGSGYEQYF. The CDR3 DNA reads TGTGCCAGCAGCTCGGTTTCGGGGTCTGGGTACGAGCAGTACTTC. The chain carries TRBV7-1 and TRBJ2-7; perhaps TRBD2 as D (5 bases). TRBV7-1 is labeled an ORF, and its function is uncertain. This CDR3 region has 15 residues. V lost 3 bases and J lost 4, with 16 bases in between.

The chain recombines TRBV7-8 with TRBJ1-2; a possible D gene is TRBD1 (5 bases). The CDR3 is made up of 16 amino acids. The V gene's germline CDR1 is SGHVS and CDR2 FQNEAQ. V lost 1 base and J 5 bases, leaving 17 bases between the germline ends. CDR3 sequence reads: CASSLGGGRDEYGYTF. The CDR3 nucleotides read TGTGCCAGCAGCTTAGGGGGCGGGCGCGATGAGTATGGCTACACCTTC.

This chain uses TRBV3-2 with TRBJ1-2. TRBV3-2 is recorded as a pseudogene. The CDR3 loop spans 14 amino acids. The CDR3 DNA is TGTGCCAGCAGCCAAGAAGCGGACCCCAATGGCTACACCTTC. Translating it yields CASSQEADPNGYTF.

The chain has TRBV11-1 and TRBJ2-5, with D unclear. This CDR3 region has 12 residues. The germline V gene has CDR1 SGHAT and CDR2 FQDESV (reference sequence). V shed 6 bases and J shed 8 bases, with 13 bases lying between them. This CDR3 reads CASSFTNGTQYF. The CDR3 region has the DNA TGTGCCAGCAGTTTTACGAATGGCACCCAGTACTTC.

On this clonotype: One end of the junction fails to match germline, which may point to a read error. The chain is built from TRBV11-3 and TRBJ1-1, with D possibly matching TRBD1 (5 bases). Germline CDR1 SGHNT, CDR2 YENEEA. CDR3 length: 18 residues. The CDR3 here is CASSLDLTDTVSRTEALF. CDR3 in DNA: TGTGCCAGCAGCTTAGATCTGACAGACACAGTTTCGAGGACTGAAGCTCTCTTT.

A remark on this clonotype: At one of its ends the junction is not consistent with the germline gene, which may arise from a read error. V and J are TRBV25-1 and TRBJ2-7, with D possibly matching TRBD1 (5 bases). CDR3 length: 14 residues. CDR1 MGHDK and CDR2 SYGVNS come from the germline V gene. Here the CDR3 reads CPSRGALLPYEQYF. As DNA, the CDR3 is TGTCCCAGCCGTGGGGCCCTGCTACCCTACGAGCAGTACTTC.

The sample holds a few counts of this clonotype. The V and J genes are TRBV6-1 and TRBJ1-1; D is perhaps TRBD1 (6 bases). This CDR3 contains 14 residues. V lost 7 bases and J lost 4, with 16 bases in between. Germline V gene lookup returns CDR1 MNHNS and CDR2 SASEGT. The CDR3 DNA follows: TGTGCCAGCATGGGGGCAGGGGAGGGCACTGAAGCTTTCTTT. This codes for CASMGAGEGTEAFF.

This rearrangement joins TRBV9 to TRBJ2-1; D perhaps matches TRBD2 (7 bases). The V end lost 5 bases, the J end lost 10 bases, and 22 bases lay between the germline ends. The CDR3 length is 15 residues. The germline gives CDR1 SGDLS, CDR2 YYNGEE. The CDR3 sequence is CASSVDAGDTGEQFF. The CDR3 DNA is TGTGCCAGCAGTGTTGATGCGGGGGACACCGGGGAGCAGTTCTTC.

To note about this clonotype: Here the CDR3 omits its conserved ending phenylalanine or tryptophan, so a read error is the likely source. This chain uses TRBV7-3 with TRBJ2-7; 9 positions match TRBD2. CDR3 length: 16 residues. Germline V gives CDR1 SGHTA, CDR2 FQGTGA. The CDR3 DNA reads TGTGCCAGCAGTTCTAGCGGGACAGCCCTTTCCTACGTGCAGTACGCC. Amino acids: CASSSSGTALSYVQYA.

This clonotype has just one count. This sequence joins TRBV11-3 and TRBJ2-3; D gene uncertain. With 5 bases removed from V and 3 bases from J, the gap between germline ends came to 12 bases. CDR1 is SGHNT and CDR2 is YENEEA in the germline V gene. The CDR3 is 14 amino acids. In nucleotides, the CDR3 is TGTGCCAGCAGCGTAGCTACGTTAACAGATACGCAGTATTTT. Amino acids: CASSVATLTDTQYF.

The chain employs TRBV7-9 and TRBJ2-5; weak D call: TRBD2 (7 bases). The CDR3 sequence is 13 residues long. V was clipped by 10 bases and J by 5 bases, with 17 bases between them. Germline V lookup: CDR1 SEHNR, CDR2 FQNEAQ (reference sequence). The CDR3 coding sequence is TGTGCCATCCGGGGGGCGCCAGAGGAGACCCAGTACTTC. Protein: CAIRGAPEETQYF.

A note on this clonotype: Relative to the germline gene, one junction end is altered; a read error may explain this. The rearrangement uses TRBV9 and TRBJ1-2; D gene uncertain. The germline CDR1 and CDR2 sequences are SGDLS and YYNGEE. There are 13 residues in the CDR3. For the CDR3, the DNA is TGTGCCAGCAGCGTAGGTCTCGCTACGGGCTATTTTTTC. Residues: CASSVGLATGYFF.

This chain links TRBV19 with TRBJ2-7, with D tentatively TRBD1 (6 bases). This CDR3 region has 16 residues. Germline loops: CDR1 LNHDA, CDR2 SQIVND (reference sequence). The CDR3 sequence: CASSIRTEGYQPQHYV. CDR3 nucleotides: TGTGCCAGTAGTATTAGGACAGAGGGCTATCAGCCCCAGCATTATGTC.

The chain uses TRBV24-1 and TRBJ2-3; no clear D. This CDR3 region has 13 residues. The V and J ends lost 3 bases and 4 bases respectively, with 7 bases between them. Germline V CDR1 and CDR2: KGHDR, SFDVKD. CDR3 sequence: CATSDAAPDTQYF. The CDR3 bases are TGTGCCACCAGTGATGCGGCGCCAGATACGCAGTATTTT.

The count of this clonotype is one. The CDR3 does not close with the conserved phenylalanine or tryptophan, likely indicating a read error. The DNA is omitted, as the CDR3 cannot be located on it reliably, and the CDR3 follows TCRdb's listing. The chain links TRBV2 to TRBJ2-3; the tabulated D call, TRBD2, remains unverified against the DNA. From its first to its last residue, the CDR3 has 14 amino acids. Per germline, CDR1 SNHLY and CDR2 FYNNEI. CDR3 region: CASSVAGVPDKHFV.

V usage is TRBV7-3 and J usage is TRBJ2-3, with D perhaps given as TRBD1 or TRBD2 (5 bases each). Trimming cost V 4 bases and J 5 bases, with 16 bases left between them. Germline assignment: CDR1 SGHTA and CDR2 FQGTGA. The CDR3 consists of 15 residues. The CDR3 loop is CASSSSTRGIDTQYF. CDR3 in DNA: TGTGCCAGCAGCTCCTCGACGAGGGGAATAGATACGCAGTATTTT.

V and J are TRBV7-8 and TRBJ2-1; TRBD1 might be the D (7 bases). Germline CDR1 and CDR2: SGHVS and FQNEAQ. CDR3 size: 16 residues. V lost 5 bases to trimming and J lost 8 bases, with 22 bases between them. DNA for the CDR3: TGTGCCAGCAGCCAGGGGGGCGGTCCCGGTAAGGATGAGCAGTTCTTC. Translating gives CASSQGGGPGKDEQFF.

About this clonotype itself: An end of the junction differs from the germline gene, which may be a read error. The V gene is TRBV7-8, the J gene TRBJ2-3, with 7 bases matching TRBD1. The CDR3 totals 16 residues. Germline V gene data show CDR1 as SGHVS and CDR2 as FQNEAQ. CDR3 in DNA: TGTGCCAGCAGCGTAGCACGAGGGGGCGATACGGATACGCAGTATTTT. It translates to CASSVARGGDTDTQYF.

The V call is TRBV9, the J call TRBJ2-7; D is possibly TRBD1 (6 bases). Germline-derived CDR1 and CDR2 are SGDLS and YYNGEE. The V end lost 0 bases, the J end lost 2 bases, and 21 bases lay between the germline ends. This CDR3 region has 18 residues. CDR3 in DNA: TGTGCCAGCAGCGTAGATGGACAGAGCACAGATACGCCCTACGAGCAGTACGTC. This encodes CASSVDGQSTDTPYEQYV.